This T cell receptor beta chain was identified in a study of T cells in Graves' hyperthyroidism and ophthalmopathy. TCR beta CDR3 regions were amplified from RNA. The study used the HTBI primer set for a first-round RT-PCR of the TCR CDR3. From the multiplex PCR reads, TCRdb called clonotypes with MiXCR, one entry per CDR3 protein. This sample has around 580,000 distinct CDR3 sequences, with 16% found just once. Over 18 months, lack of ophthalmopathy progression marked Graves' hyperthyroidism as stable. This clonotype was counted only a few times. Specimen: blood. The receptor's source is a woman aged 18 to 35 with Graves' hyperthyroidism.

The DNA of the CDR3 is TGCGCCAGCAGCCCTACAGGCGTGCCTGAAGCTTTCTTT. Translating it yields CASSPTGVPEAFF. The V gene is TRBV4-3, the J gene TRBJ1-1; tentative D call: TRBD1 (5 bases). This CDR3 comprises 13 residues. Germline lookup yields CDR1 LGHNA and CDR2 YSLEER. Between the trimmed V and J ends, which lost 4 bases and 6 bases, there was a span of 12 bases.